The 8 T cell receptor beta chains reported below all come from one sample, sequenced in a study of Ad26.COV2.S vaccination and SARS-CoV-2 variants. Treatment meaning: around 19 received Ad26.COV2.S at low or high dose, single or two shots; 5 received placebo; per-sample allocation not given. Day 63 after the first injection of vaccine or placebo was the sampling time. Here immunoSEQ multiplex PCR was the method, and the copy in TCRdb shows in-frame clones only, minus some. The repertoire consists of about 250,000 clones, with around 88% occurring once and the leading ten covering less than 3%. The specimen was peripheral blood, collected in a trial of Ad26.COV2.S vaccine versus placebo. The receptors shown here come from a person aged 18-60 years who received the Ad26.COV2.S COVID-19 vaccine or a placebo.

This rearrangement joins TRBV29-1 to TRBJ2-4; D is unresolved. The ends were cut back, 0 bases at V and 7 bases at J, with 13 bases in the middle. The CDR3 extends over 14 amino acids. Germline loops: CDR1 SQVTM, CDR2 ANQGSEA. The CDR3 DNA is TGCAGCGTTGAAGATATCGGAGTAAGCAACATTCAGTACTTC. Encoded protein: CSVEDIGVSNIQYF.

The V and J genes are TRBV27 and TRBJ1-1; 7 bases map to TRBD1. CDR1 is MNHEY and CDR2 is SMNVEV in the germline V gene (reference sequence). The CDR3 covers 15 residues. V lost 6 bases and J lost 1; bases outside the gene matches: 8. This CDR3 reads CASSTRGKGNTEAFF. In DNA form, the CDR3 reads TGTGCCAGCAGCACCAGGGGGAAGGGGAACACTGAAGCTTTCTTT.

The chain combines TRBV6-5 with TRBJ2-5; D remains unclear. Looked up from germline, CDR1 is MNHEY and CDR2 is SVGAGI. V lost 7 bases, J lost 1 base, and 10 bases lay in between. This CDR3 comprises 13 residues. The CDR3 bases are TGTGCCAGCACGGGTTTACCCCAAGAGACCCAGTACTTC. This gives the protein CASTGLPQETQYF.

V usage is TRBV6-2 or TRBV6-3 and J usage is TRBJ1-1, with TRBD1 identical over 12 bases. The CDR3 contains 19 residues. V was clipped by 2 bases and J by 0 bases; unmatched bases: 10. Germline CDR1 is MNHEY and CDR2 is SVGEGT. The CDR3: CASSYILQRDRGLNTEAFF. For the CDR3, the DNA is TGTGCCAGCAGTTACATTTTACAGCGGGACAGGGGGCTGAACACTGAAGCTTTCTTT.

J is TRBJ1-2 and V is TRBV11-2; D not certain. V lost 1 base to trimming and J lost 0 bases, with 9 bases between them. This CDR3 region has 15 residues. Germline values: CDR1 SGHAT, CDR2 FQNNGV. CDR3 sequence: CASSLAQAPNYGYTF. The CDR3 DNA is TGTGCCAGCAGCTTAGCCCAGGCTCCTAACTATGGCTACACCTTC.

This clone appeared a single time. The chain carries TRBV10-3 and TRBJ2-7, with a tentative D call TRBD2 (5 bases). The germline CDR1 and CDR2 sequences are ENHRY and SYGVKD. V gave up 0 bases and J gave up 5 bases, with 14 bases separating them. The CDR3 has 15 residues. The CDR3 DNA reads TGTGCCATCAGTGAGTCGAACTTAGACGGGAACGAGCAGTACTTC. Residues: CAISESNLDGNEQYF.

This chain joins TRBV14 and TRBJ2-2; either TRBD1 or TRBD2 may supply D (5 bases each). Trimming shortened V by 1 base and J by 5 bases, and 11 bases separated the two germline ends. This CDR3 contains 15 residues. Germline-derived CDR1 and CDR2 are SGHDN and FVKESK. The CDR3 DNA reads TGTGCCAGCAGCCAAGTCGGGGCAGGGACCGGGGAGCTGTTTTTT. As protein: CASSQVGAGTGELFF.

The chain has TRBV2 and TRBJ2-7, with a possible D match to TRBD2 (6 bases). Germline-derived CDR1 and CDR2 are SNHLY and FYNNEI. Between the trimmed V and J ends, which lost 6 bases and 2 bases, there was a span of 17 bases. The CDR3 totals 15 residues. The CDR3 spells CASRAPGTPAYEQYF. CDR3 nucleotide sequence: TGTGCCAGCAGAGCCCCCGGGACTCCAGCCTACGAGCAGTACTTC. The whole variable domain, remainder taken from reference TRBV2 and TRBJ2-7, is EPEVTQTPSHQVTQMGQEVILRCVPISNHLYFYWYRQILGQKVEFLVSFYNNEISEKSEIFDDQFSVERPDGSNFTLKIRSTKLEDSAMYFCASRAPGTPAYEQYFGPGTRLTVT.